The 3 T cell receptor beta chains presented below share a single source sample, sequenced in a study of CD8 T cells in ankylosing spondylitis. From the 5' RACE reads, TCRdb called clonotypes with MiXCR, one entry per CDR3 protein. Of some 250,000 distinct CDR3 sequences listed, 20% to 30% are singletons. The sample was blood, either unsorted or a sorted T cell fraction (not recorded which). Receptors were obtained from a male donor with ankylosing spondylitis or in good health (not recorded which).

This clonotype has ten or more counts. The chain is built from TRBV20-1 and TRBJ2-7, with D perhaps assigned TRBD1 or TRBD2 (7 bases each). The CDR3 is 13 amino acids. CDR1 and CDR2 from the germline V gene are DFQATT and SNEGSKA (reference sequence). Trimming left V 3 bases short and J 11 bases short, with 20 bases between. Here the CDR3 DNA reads TGCAGTGCTAGTGGGACAGACCCGACTAGCAAGTACTTC. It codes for CSASGTDPTSKYF.

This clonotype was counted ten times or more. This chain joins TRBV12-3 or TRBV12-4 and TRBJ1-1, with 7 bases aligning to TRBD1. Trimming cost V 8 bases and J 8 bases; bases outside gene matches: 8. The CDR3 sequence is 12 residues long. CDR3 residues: CASRWTGQEAFF. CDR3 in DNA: TGTGCCAGCCGTTGGACAGGACAGGAAGCTTTCTTT.

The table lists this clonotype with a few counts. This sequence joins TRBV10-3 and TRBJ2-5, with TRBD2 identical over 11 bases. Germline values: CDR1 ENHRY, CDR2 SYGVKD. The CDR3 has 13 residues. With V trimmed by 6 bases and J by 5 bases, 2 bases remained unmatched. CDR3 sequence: CAIRPSGGETQYF. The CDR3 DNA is TGTGCCATCAGGCCTAGCGGGGGGGAGACCCAGTACTTC.